Many counts were recorded for the clone carrying this T cell receptor beta chain. These data belong to a study of prognosis after radiotherapy for stage I lung cancer. Two rounds of multiplex PCR amplified TCR beta CDR3 from genomic DNA. TRBV and TRBJ genes each had their own specific primers in first-round PCR. TCRdb independently ran MiXCR on the multiplex PCR reads; one entry per CDR3 protein. Seen here are roughly 20,000 distinct CDR3 sequences, about 40% observed once, and the top ten hold approximately 31%. CDR3 length equals 14 residues. Germline lookup yields CDR1 GTSNPN and CDR2 SVGIG (reference sequence). V dropped 1 base and J dropped 2; count of bases not matched to a gene: 0.

The clonotype originates from a donor at least 50 years old with non-small cell lung cancer. This chain joins TRBV30 and TRBJ2-1; 9 nucleotides align to TRBD2. The sequencing used PBMCs, collected before or after stereotactic body radiation therapy (not recorded which). The CDR3 DNA is TGTGCCTGGAGTGGGACTAGCGCCTACAATGAGCAGTTCTTC. As protein: CAWSGTSAYNEQFF.